The entry below describes one TCR beta chain. The data were taken from a study of technical replicates of blood from a handful of donors. Data came from immunoSEQ multiplex PCR; TCRdb stores just in-frame clones and leaves some out. Of some 93,000 clones listed, around 95% are singletons. V gave up 1 base and J gave up 0 bases; unmatched junction bases: 11. CDR1 is MNHEY, CDR2 SMNVEV, per germline (reference sequence). This CDR3 contains 18 residues. This TCR came from a human donor in good health. The chain couples TRBV27 to TRBJ1-1; 7 bases match TRBD1. Sequencing was carried out using T cells isolated from PBMCs. The CDR3 region has the DNA TGTGCCAGCAGTTTATTGGGCGGGACAGAGCCTTTGAACACTGAAGCTTTCTTT. Translation: CASSLLGGTEPLNTEAFF.